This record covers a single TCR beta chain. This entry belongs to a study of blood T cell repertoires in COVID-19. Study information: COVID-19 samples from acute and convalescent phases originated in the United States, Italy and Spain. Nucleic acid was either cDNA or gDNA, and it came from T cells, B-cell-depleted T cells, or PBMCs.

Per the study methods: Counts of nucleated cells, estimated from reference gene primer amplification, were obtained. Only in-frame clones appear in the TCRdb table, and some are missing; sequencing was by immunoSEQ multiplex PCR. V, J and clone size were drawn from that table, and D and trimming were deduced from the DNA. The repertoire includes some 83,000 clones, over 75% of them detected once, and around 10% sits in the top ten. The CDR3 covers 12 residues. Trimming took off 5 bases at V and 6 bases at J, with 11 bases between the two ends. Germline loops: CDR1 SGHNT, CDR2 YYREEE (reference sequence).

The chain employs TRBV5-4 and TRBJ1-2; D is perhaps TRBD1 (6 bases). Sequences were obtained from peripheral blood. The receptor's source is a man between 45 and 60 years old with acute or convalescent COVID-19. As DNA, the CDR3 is TGTGCCAGCAGGGGGGCGGGGGATGGCTACACCTTC. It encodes CASRGAGDGYTF.